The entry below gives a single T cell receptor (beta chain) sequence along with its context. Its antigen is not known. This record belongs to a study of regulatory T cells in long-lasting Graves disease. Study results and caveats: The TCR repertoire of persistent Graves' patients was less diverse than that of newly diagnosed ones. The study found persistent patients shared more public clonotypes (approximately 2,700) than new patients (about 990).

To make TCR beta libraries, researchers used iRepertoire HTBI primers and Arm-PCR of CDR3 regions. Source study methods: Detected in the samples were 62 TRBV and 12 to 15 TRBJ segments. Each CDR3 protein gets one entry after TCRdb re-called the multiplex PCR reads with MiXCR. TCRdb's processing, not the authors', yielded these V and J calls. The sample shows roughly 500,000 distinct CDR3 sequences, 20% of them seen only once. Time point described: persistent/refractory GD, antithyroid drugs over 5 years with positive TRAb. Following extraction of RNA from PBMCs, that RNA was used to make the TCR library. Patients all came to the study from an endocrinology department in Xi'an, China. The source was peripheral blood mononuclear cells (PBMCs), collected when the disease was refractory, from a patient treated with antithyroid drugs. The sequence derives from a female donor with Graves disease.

The CDR3 here is CASSPQRVVAAREQYF. In DNA form, the CDR3 reads TGTGCCAGCAGCCCCCAAAGGGTGGTAGCTGCTCGCGAGCAGTACTTC. This chain joins TRBV9 and TRBJ2-7; D remains unclear. V lost 4 bases and J 6 bases, leaving 23 bases between the germline ends. CDR3 size: 16 residues. Germline-derived CDR1 and CDR2 are SGDLS and YYNGEE.